This T cell receptor (beta chain) derives from a study of T cell changes during pregnancy in multiple sclerosis. The germline V gene encodes CDR1 SGHTA and CDR2 FQGTGA. The CDR3 is 15 amino acids. The ends were cut back, 2 bases at V and 4 bases at J, with 9 bases in the middle. TCRdb's copy holds only in-frame clones and misses some; the assay was immunoSEQ multiplex PCR. The sample shows 69,000 or so clones, about 91% of them seen only once. The sequence derives from a female donor in good health, enrolled as a control in a pregnancy study. This sequence joins TRBV7-3 and TRBJ2-6; D may be TRBD2 (6 bases). This specimen consisted of CD4+ T cells from peripheral blood mononuclear cells, obtained in the third trimester of pregnancy. CDR3 in amino acids: CASSLGGTGANVLTF. In DNA form, the CDR3 reads TGTGCCAGCAGCTTAGGGGGGACCGGGGCCAACGTCCTGACTTTC. The whole variable domain, remainder taken from reference TRBV7-3 and TRBJ2-6, is GAGVSQTPSNKVTEKGKYVELRCDPISGHTALYWYRQSLGQGPEFLIYFQGTGAADDSGLPNDRFFAVRPEGSVSTLKIQRTERGDSAVYLCASSLGGTGANVLTFGAGSRLTVL.